A single sample gave rise to the 8 T cell receptor delta chains below, sequenced in a study of γδ T cells in repeated Plasmodium falciparum infection. TCRdb fed the multiplex PCR reads to CATT. This sample yields tens of thousands of delta-chain clones, of which 0.95% to 1% are seen a single time; just under 10% belongs to the top ten. Gammadelta T cells were flow-sorted from PBMC into Vgamma9/Vdelta2+ and Vdelta2-negative populations for bulk analysis. Material: gamma-delta T cells from blood. Receptor source: a pool of human donors (malaria-infected and uninfected, not separated).

Concerning this clone itself: A read error likely explains why the TCRdb protein, taken from a much larger clone, differs from this DNA's translation at residue 17; the protein shown is translated from the DNA. This chain connects TRDV2 to TRDJ1; 13 bases align to TRDD3. The CDR3 extends over 20 amino acids. Germline V gene lookup returns CDR1 GEAIGNYY and CDR2 EKD. This chain's CDR3 is CACDSGYWGIRGENTDELIF. The DNA of the CDR3 is TGTGCCTGTGACTCCGGGTACTGGGGGATACGCGGGGAAAACACCGATGAACTCATCTTT.

This clone was counted between two and nine times. TCRdb's entry gives the protein of a much larger clone, which mismatches this DNA's translation at residue 20, likely from a read error; the protein reported here is translated from the DNA. CDR3 region: CACDPPSSRGPLRRATDKLTF. DNA of the CDR3: TGTGCCTGTGACCCCCCCTCCTCCAGGGGGCCTTTGCGACGGGCGACCGATAAACTCACCTTT. V gene assignment gives TRDV2, but the J gene was left uncalled; the table's TRDD3 call for D was not verified on the DNA. CDR1 is GEAIGNYY, CDR2 EKD, per germline. There are 21 residues in the CDR3.

Turning to this clone: TCRdb's protein, taken from a much larger clone, differs from this DNA's translation at residue 6, likely owing to a read error; the protein displayed comes from the DNA. V is TRDV2 and J is TRDJ3; TRDD3 agrees at 9 bases. As TCRdb names no J gene, one was assigned here on the basis of a DNA match to germline. Germline trimming cut 2 bases from V and 0 bases from J; bases unmatched to any gene: 4. Looked up from germline, CDR1 is GEAIGNYY and CDR2 is EKD. The CDR3 runs to 18 residues. The CDR3 bases are TGTGCCTGTGACAAAACACTGGGGGACTCCTGGGACACCCGACAGATGTTTTTC. It translates to CACDKTLGDSWDTRQMFF.

This clone was picked up a small number of times. The TCRdb protein comes from a much larger clone and disagrees with this DNA's translation at residue 3, likely due to a read error; the protein given here is derived from the DNA. The CDR3 spells CARDPLPGGSDKLIF. In DNA, the CDR3 is TGTGCCCGTGACCCTCTTCCTGGGGGGTCCGATAAACTCATCTTT. The J gene is TRDJ1, the V gene TRDV2; possibly TRDD3 for D (7 bases). Germline matching of the DNA provided the J gene here, since TCRdb leaves it blank. From germline, CDR1 is GEAIGNYY and CDR2 EKD. The CDR3 is made up of 15 amino acids.

Turning to this clone: Given a far larger clone just one base away, this is likely a sequencing read error. This sample includes further DNA sequences coding for the same CDR3. The CDR3 region is CACDAFGVKGAQYTDKLIF. CDR3 in DNA: TGTGCATGTGACGCCTTTGGAGTGAAGGGGGCCCAGTACACCGATAAACTCATCTTT. The chain combines TRDV2 with TRDJ1, with D tentatively TRDD3 (5 bases). Germline CDR1 reads GEAIGNYY; CDR2 reads EKD. The CDR3 sequence is 19 residues long.

This clone was found a few times. A far larger clone lies a single base away; this is likely a read error. The same CDR3 is also encoded by other DNA sequences in this sample. This sequence joins TRDV2 and TRDJ2; TRDD3 matches at 7 bases. This CDR3 comprises 15 residues. Germline lookup yields CDR1 GEAIGNYY and CDR2 EKD. DNA for the CDR3: TGTGCTTGTGACACCGGGGGATCGGAAAAAGCACAACTCTTCTTT. Residues: CACDTGGSEKAQLFF.

This clone was picked up a small number of times. TCRdb's listed protein matches a much larger clone and diverges from this DNA's translation at residue 7, likely through a read error; the protein shown comes from the DNA. The chain's CDR3 is CALGEVLKRSPRIMGDTRPSDKLIF. CDR3 DNA sequence: TGTGCTCTTGGGGAAGTGCTTAAACGGAGTCCCCGGATCATGGGGGATACGCGTCCATCCGATAAACTCATCTTT. The chain combines TRDV1 with TRDJ1, with 11 bases aligning to TRDD3. The trim removed 2 bases at V and 3 bases at J, leaving 32 bases unmatched. The germline V gene encodes CDR1 TSWWSYY and CDR2 QGS. The CDR3 spans 25 residues.

This clone was counted only a few times. A read error likely explains why the TCRdb protein, taken from a much larger clone, differs from this DNA's translation at residue 6; the protein shown is translated from the DNA. The J gene is TRDJ1, the V gene TRDV2; 7 bases agree with TRDD3. The CDR3 loop spans 19 amino acids. Germline values: CDR1 GEAIGNYY, CDR2 EKD. V was pared by 1 base and J by 0 bases, with 16 bases of the junction left unmatched. The CDR3 DNA is TGTGCCTGTGACACGAAAAGAGGGGATAAAAGGAGGTACACCGATAAACTCATCTTT. Protein: CACDTKRGDKRRYTDKLIF.